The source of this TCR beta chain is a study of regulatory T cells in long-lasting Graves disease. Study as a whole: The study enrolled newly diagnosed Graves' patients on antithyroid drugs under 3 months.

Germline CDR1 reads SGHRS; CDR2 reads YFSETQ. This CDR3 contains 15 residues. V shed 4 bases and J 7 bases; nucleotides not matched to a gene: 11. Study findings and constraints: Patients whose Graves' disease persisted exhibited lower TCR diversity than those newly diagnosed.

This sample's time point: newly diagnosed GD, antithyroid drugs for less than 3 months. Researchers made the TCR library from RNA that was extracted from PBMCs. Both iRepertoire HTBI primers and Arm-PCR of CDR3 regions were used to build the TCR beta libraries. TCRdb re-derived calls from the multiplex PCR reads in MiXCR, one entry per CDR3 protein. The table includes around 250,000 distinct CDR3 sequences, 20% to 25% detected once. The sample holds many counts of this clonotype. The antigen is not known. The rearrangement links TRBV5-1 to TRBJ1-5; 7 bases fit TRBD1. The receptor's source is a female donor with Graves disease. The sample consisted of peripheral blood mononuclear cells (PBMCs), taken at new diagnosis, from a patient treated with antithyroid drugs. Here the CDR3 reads CASSLLGQAGQPQHF. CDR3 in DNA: TGCGCCAGCAGCCTTCTTGGACAGGCGGGCCAGCCCCAGCATTTT.